The clone carrying this TCR beta chain appeared once. The CDR3 is made up of 16 amino acids. V lost 1 base, J lost 5 bases, and 10 bases stayed unmatched. CDR1 SGHNT and CDR2 YYREEE come from the germline V gene (reference sequence). Original data processing: Reference gene primer amplification yielded estimated nucleated cell counts. The data were produced by immunoSEQ multiplex PCR, yet TCRdb's version contains in-frame clones alone and is incomplete. Clone size and V and J calls were adopted from that table, with D and trimming inferred from the DNA. Among 150,000 to 200,000 clones listed, around 85% were seen once. Recruited during active infection, patients (from Seattle) were subsequently followed longitudinally. These data come from a study of blood T cell repertoires in COVID-19. Overall study context: Nucleic acid was either cDNA or gDNA, and it came from T cells, B-cell-depleted T cells, or PBMCs.

This clonotype originated in a woman aged 55-69 years with COVID-19, enrolled during active disease. The chain carries TRBV5-4 and TRBJ2-5, with TRBD1 matching 8 bases. The sample was peripheral blood. CDR3 protein: CASSLRDRGTGETQYF. Written as DNA, the CDR3 is TGTGCCAGCAGCTTGCGCGACAGGGGAACCGGGGAGACCCAGTACTTC.